These 19 T cell receptor beta chains came from one sample sequenced in a study of T cell responses to AZD1222 COVID-19 vaccine. Using immunoSEQ multiplex PCR, the repertoire was profiled, and TCRdb retains in-frame clones only, with some absent. The sample has about 130,000 clones; roughly 85% are singletons. The sequenced sample was peripheral blood, obtained 28 days after the second AZD1222 dose. These receptor sequences come from an adult who received the AZD1222 COVID-19 vaccine.

The genes are TRBV4-1 and TRBJ2-6; 8 bases match TRBD1. Germline CDR1 reads MGHRA; CDR2 reads YSYEKL. V lost 4 bases to trimming and J lost 2 bases; unmatched junction nucleotides: 1. CDR3 length: 15 residues. The CDR3 DNA sequence: TGCGCCAGCAGCCCGACAGGGGCTGGGGCCAACGTCCTGACTTTC. It translates to CASSPTGAGANVLTF.

The table lists this clone with a few counts. The chain uses TRBV11-3 and TRBJ1-3, with 9 nucleotides matching TRBD1. Germline CDR1 reads SGHNT; CDR2 reads YENEEA. J gave up 2 bases and V 8 bases, and 4 bases lay outside the gene matches. This CDR3 spans 14 amino acids. The CDR3 DNA is TGTGCCAGCGACAGGGGGTTTGCTGGAAACACCATATATTTT. Its translation is CASDRGFAGNTIYF.

The V call is TRBV29-1, the J call TRBJ1-2; D gene ambiguous. From germline, CDR1 is SQVTM and CDR2 ANQGSEA. V was trimmed by 6 bases and J by 8 bases, leaving 19 bases between them. CDR3 length: 13 amino acids. The CDR3 spells CSVPQLGERGYTF. CDR3 DNA: TGCAGCGTGCCCCAACTGGGAGAGCGGGGCTACACCTTC.

The chain uses TRBV6-5 and TRBJ2-5; D is undetermined. The CDR3 is 13 residues long. V was cut by 4 bases and J by 5 bases, with 11 bases left in between. Germline V gives CDR1 MNHEY, CDR2 SVGAGI. CDR3 sequence: CASSSVLEETQYF. As DNA, the CDR3 is TGTGCCAGCAGTTCCGTACTCGAGGAGACCCAGTACTTC.

The chain recombines TRBV6-5 with TRBJ2-7; a possible D gene is TRBD2 (6 bases). The germline V and J ends were trimmed by 2 bases and 4 bases, with 15 bases remaining between them. This CDR3 is built from 15 residues. Looked up from germline, CDR1 is MNHEY and CDR2 is SVGAGI. This chain's CDR3 is CASSYEPGRGYEQYF. The CDR3, as DNA: TGTGCCAGCAGTTACGAGCCAGGACGGGGGTACGAGCAGTACTTC.

The sample holds one count of this clone. The chain joins TRBV20-1 to TRBJ2-5; TRBD1 aligns across 7 bases. This CDR3 comprises 13 residues. V trimming: 3 bases; J trimming: 3 bases; junction bases outside the gene matches: 4. The germline V gene encodes CDR1 DFQATT and CDR2 SNEGSKA (reference sequence). DNA of the CDR3: TGCAGTGCTAGTGACAGGGTAAAAGAGACCCAGTACTTC. It is translated as CSASDRVKETQYF.

The gene calls are TRBV19 and TRBJ1-4; TRBD1 agrees at 9 bases. Germline V gene lookup returns CDR1 LNHDA and CDR2 SQIVND (reference sequence). Losses at the gene ends were 4 bases for V and 7 bases for J; bases not matched to a gene: 7. The CDR3 totals 15 residues. The CDR3 nucleotides are TGTGCCAGTAGTAGGACCGGGACAGGGTCTGAAAAACTGTTTTTT. Encoded protein: CASSRTGTGSEKLFF.

The genes are TRBV3-1 (or the pseudogene TRBV3-2) and TRBJ2-7; tentative D call: TRBD2 (6 bases). The CDR3 is 13 residues long. Deletions cut 4 bases from V and 6 bases from J, with 13 bases between. Germline V gives CDR1 LGHDT, CDR2 YNNKEL (reference sequence). The CDR3 region has the DNA TGTGCCAGCAGCCGGAGCCTCGGGGGCGAGCAGTACTTC. Protein product: CASSRSLGGEQYF.

To note about this clone: At one boundary the junction diverges from the germline segment, which might be a read error. The rearrangement links TRBV5-1 to TRBJ1-1; D possibly corresponds to TRBD1 (6 bases). Germline CDR1 is SGHRS and CDR2 is YFSETQ. The CDR3 consists of 16 residues. The CDR3 region is CASRLGGFLMNTEAFF. The CDR3 coding sequence is TGCGCCAGCAGATTGGGGGGCTTCCTGATGAACACTGAAGCTTTCTTT. Filled out from reference TRBV5-1 and TRBJ1-1, the complete variable domain reads KAGVTQTPRYLIKTRGQQVTLSCSPISGHRSVSWYQQTPGQGLQFLFEYFSETQRNKGNFPGRFSGRQFSNSRSEMNVSTLELGDSALYLCASRLGGFLMNTEAFFGQGTRLTVV.

This clone was recorded a few times. CDR3 DNA: TGTGCCAGCTCACCACCTGGGACGGGCGCGACCATATATTTT. It yields the protein CASSPPGTGATIYF. J is TRBJ1-3 and V is TRBV18; D is perhaps TRBD1 (5 bases). V shed 0 bases and J shed 10 bases, with 13 bases lying between them. The CDR3 runs 14 residues. Germline V gene lookup returns CDR1 KGHSH and CDR2 LQKENI.

The rearrangement joins TRBV27 to TRBJ1-1; D is ambiguous. Per the germline V gene, CDR1 is MNHEY and CDR2 is SMNVEV (reference sequence). Deletions cut 5 bases from V and 1 base from J, with 11 bases between. The CDR3 has 14 amino acids. CDR3 sequence reads: CASSPRAPNTEAFF. The CDR3 DNA sequence: TGTGCCAGCAGTCCTAGGGCCCCGAACACTGAAGCTTTCTTT.

The chain uses TRBV28 and TRBJ1-2; 7 bases fit TRBD1. V gave up 5 bases and J gave up 4 bases; unmatched junction bases: 13. In germline, CDR1 is MDHEN, CDR2 SYDVKM. This CDR3 has 16 residues. The CDR3 loop reads CASSLTGRKGPYGYTF. Here the CDR3 DNA reads TGTGCCAGCAGTCTGACAGGGCGGAAGGGACCCTATGGCTACACCTTC.

V and J are TRBV7-2 and TRBJ2-3; 12 bases map to TRBD2. This CDR3 is built from 18 residues. Looked up from germline, CDR1 is SGHTA and CDR2 is FQGNSA. The trim removed 4 bases at V and 1 base at J, leaving 9 bases unmatched. The CDR3 DNA reads as TGTGCCAGCAGCTCCAGACCACTAGCGGGGGGACGCACAGATACGCAGTATTTT. Its translation is CASSSRPLAGGRTDTQYF.

V and J are TRBV19 and TRBJ2-7, with a possible D match to TRBD2 (5 bases). V lost 4 bases and J lost 6, with 10 bases in between. This CDR3 comprises 12 residues. CDR1 is LNHDA and CDR2 is SQIVND in the germline V gene (reference sequence). CDR3 coding DNA: TGTGCCAGTAGTAATGGGAGAGGCGAGCAGTACTTC. Its translation is CASSNGRGEQYF.

The chain is built from TRBV4-1 and TRBJ1-1; TRBD1 agrees at 8 bases. The junction had 7 bases not matched to a gene; V was cut back by 4 bases and J by 6 bases. The CDR3 sequence is 14 residues long. Germline-derived CDR1 and CDR2 are MGHRA and YSYEKL. The CDR3 here is CASSLRGQLSEAFF. The CDR3 DNA reads as TGCGCCAGCAGCCTCAGGGGGCAGTTATCTGAAGCTTTCTTT.

V and J are TRBV15 and TRBJ1-1; D call uncertain. The CDR3 totals 14 residues. V lost 3 bases and J lost 0, with 8 bases in between. Germline V gene data show CDR1 as LNHNV and CDR2 as YYDKDF (reference sequence). This CDR3 reads CATSRLRLNTEAFF. Written as DNA, the CDR3 is TGTGCCACCAGCAGGTTACGACTGAACACTGAAGCTTTCTTT.

In DNA form, the CDR3 reads TGCGCCAGCAGGTCATGGGCCTCGGAGACCCAGTACTTC. Its protein product is CASRSWASETQYF. The genes are TRBV5-1 and TRBJ2-5; D remains ambiguous. Germline assignment: CDR1 SGHRS and CDR2 YFSETQ. V was shortened by 5 bases and J by 5 bases, with 13 bases between the two germline ends. The CDR3 runs to 13 residues.

The chain combines TRBV30 with TRBJ1-2; D gene ambiguous. This CDR3 has 13 residues. Trimming shortened V by 2 bases and J by 4 bases, and 11 bases separated the two germline ends. Germline assignment: CDR1 GTSNPN and CDR2 SVGIG (reference sequence). DNA for the CDR3: TGTGCCTGGAGTTTTCAGGAGGGCTATGGCTACACCTTC. Translated: CAWSFQEGYGYTF.

The sample holds a few counts of this clone. The chain combines TRBV28 with TRBJ1-1, with D possibly matching TRBD1 (5 bases). Germline V gene sequence: CDR1 MDHEN, CDR2 SYDVKM. This CDR3 is built from 13 residues. V was shortened by 7 bases and J by 8 bases, with 17 bases between the two germline ends. CDR3 in DNA: TGTGCCAGCAACAGGCAGGGACCCCGGGAAGCTTTCTTT. Amino acid sequence: CASNRQGPREAFF.